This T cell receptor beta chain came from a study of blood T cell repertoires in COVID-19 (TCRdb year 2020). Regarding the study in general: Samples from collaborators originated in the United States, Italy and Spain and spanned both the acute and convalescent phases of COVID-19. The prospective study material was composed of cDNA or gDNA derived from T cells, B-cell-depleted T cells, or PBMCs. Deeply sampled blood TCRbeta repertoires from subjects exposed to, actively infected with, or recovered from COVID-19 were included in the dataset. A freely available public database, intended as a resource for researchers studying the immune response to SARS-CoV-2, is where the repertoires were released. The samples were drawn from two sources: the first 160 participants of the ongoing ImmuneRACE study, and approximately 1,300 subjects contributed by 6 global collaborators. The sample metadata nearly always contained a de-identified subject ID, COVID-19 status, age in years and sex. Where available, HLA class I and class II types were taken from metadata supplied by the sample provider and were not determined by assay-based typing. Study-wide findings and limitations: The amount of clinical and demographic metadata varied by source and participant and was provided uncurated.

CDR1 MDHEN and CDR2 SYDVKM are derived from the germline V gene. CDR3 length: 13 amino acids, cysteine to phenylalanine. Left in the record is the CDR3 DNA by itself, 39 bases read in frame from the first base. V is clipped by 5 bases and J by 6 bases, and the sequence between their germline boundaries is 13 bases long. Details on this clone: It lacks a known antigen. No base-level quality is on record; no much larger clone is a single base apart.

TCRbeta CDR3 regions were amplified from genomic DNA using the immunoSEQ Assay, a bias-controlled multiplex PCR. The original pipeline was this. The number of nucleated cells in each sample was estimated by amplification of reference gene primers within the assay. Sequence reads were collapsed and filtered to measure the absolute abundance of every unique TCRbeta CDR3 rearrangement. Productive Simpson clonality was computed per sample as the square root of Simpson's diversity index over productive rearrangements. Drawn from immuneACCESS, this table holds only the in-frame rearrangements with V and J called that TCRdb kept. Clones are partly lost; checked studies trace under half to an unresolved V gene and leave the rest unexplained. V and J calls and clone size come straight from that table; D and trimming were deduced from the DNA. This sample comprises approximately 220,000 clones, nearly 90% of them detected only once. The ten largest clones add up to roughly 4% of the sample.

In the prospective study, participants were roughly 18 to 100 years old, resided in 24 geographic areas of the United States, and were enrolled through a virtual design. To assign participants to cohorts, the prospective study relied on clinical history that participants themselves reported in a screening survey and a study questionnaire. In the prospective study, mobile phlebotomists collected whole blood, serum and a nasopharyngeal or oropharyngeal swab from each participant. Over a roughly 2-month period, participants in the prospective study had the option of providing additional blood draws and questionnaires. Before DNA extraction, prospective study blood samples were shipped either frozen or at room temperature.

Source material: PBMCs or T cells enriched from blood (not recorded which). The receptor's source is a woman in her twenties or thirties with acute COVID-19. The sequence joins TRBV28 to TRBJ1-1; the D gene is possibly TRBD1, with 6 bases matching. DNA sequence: TGTGCCAGCAGTCAAGGGGGGGGCCCTGAAGCTTTCTTT. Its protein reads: CASSQGGGPEAFF.